A selection of T cell receptor beta chains follows, all from one sample in a study of cytomegalovirus exposure and HLA in healthy donors. Libraries were prepared by immunoSEQ multiplex PCR; TCRdb keeps only in-frame clonotypes and omits some of them. The table has 100,000 or so clones, approximately 77% seen once. The source material was PBMCs. Every receptor here comes from a male donor in good health and CMV-seropositive. Both conserved end residues are part of each CDR3. The D gene is left open where the match is weak. Size values are once, few and many counts, or a class for expanded clones, and some rows have none.

J,D,size,V,DNA,CDR3
TRBJ1-4,TRBD1,.,TRBV7-9,TGTGCCAGCAGCCTCGGGACAGACCAGAATGAAAAACTGTTTTTT,CASSLGTDQNEKLFF
TRBJ1-5,.,.,TRBV2,TGTGCCAGCAGTGCAGACGGGAATCAGCCCCAGCATTTT,CASSADGNQPQHF
TRBJ1-6,TRBD1,.,TRBV5-1,TGCGCCAGCAGCCTGGACAGGGCGAATTCACCCCTCCACTTT,CASSLDRANSPLHF
TRBJ2-7,TRBD2,.,TRBV7-2,TGTGCCAGCAGCTACTCTAGCGGGGGGGCGGGTTACGAGCAGTACTTC,CASSYSSGGAGYEQYF
TRBJ1-4,TRBD1,.,TRBV5-4,TGTGCCAGCAGCTCCGGACAGGGAAGAGAAAAACTGTTTTTT,CASSSGQGREKLFF
TRBJ2-7,.,few,TRBV10-3,TGTGCCATCAGTGAAGGCCACCCTTGGAATACTACCTACGAGCAGTACTTC,CAISEGHPWNTTYEQYF
TRBJ1-1,TRBD1,.,TRBV15,TGTGCCACCAGCTCCCCCGGGACAGGGTGGAGCACTGAAGCTTTCTTT,CATSSPGTGWSTEAFF
TRBJ2-3,.,.,TRBV5-4,TGTGCCAGCAGCTTGGTCGGAGCCACAGATACGCAGTATTTT,CASSLVGATDTQYF
TRBJ1-5,.,.,TRBV19,TGTGCCAGTAATGGGGAGAACCAGAATCAGCCCCAGCATTTT,CASNGENQNQPQHF
TRBJ1-4,.,once,TRBV7-2,TGTGCCAGCAGCTTAGATGGGGCTTCTAATGAAAAACTGTTTTTT,CASSLDGASNEKLFF
TRBJ1-5,.,once,TRBV28,TGTGTCTGTCGGGAAAACATCGATAGCAATCAGCCCCAGCATTTT,CVCRENIDSNQPQHF
TRBJ1-2,.,.,TRBV5-1,TGCGCCAGCAGCTGGGAGGGGGAAAACTATGGCTACACCTTC,CASSWEGENYGYTF
TRBJ1-4,.,.,TRBV5-4,TGTGCCAGCAGCTTGGGAGGGCAGAGATCAAATGAAAAACTGTTTTTT,CASSLGGQRSNEKLFF
TRBJ1-1,.,few,TRBV30,TGTGCCTGGTCGGTGGGAGGCACTGAAGCTTTCTTT,CAWSVGGTEAFF
TRBJ2-4,TRBD1,.,TRBV7-2,TGTGCCAGCCAGAGGGCAGGGGGCGCCCAAAACATTCAGTACTTC,CASQRAGGAQNIQYF
TRBJ1-2,.,.,TRBV5-1,TGCGCCAGCAGCTCGAGACAGAATAACTATGGCTACACCTTC,CASSSRQNNYGYTF
TRBJ1-1,TRBD1,few,TRBV4-2,TGTGCCAGCAGCCAAATGACAGGGGGATCGGTGAGCACTGAAGCTTTCTTT,CASSQMTGGSVSTEAFF
TRBJ1-4,.,.,TRBV25-1,TGTGCCAGCAGTGAAACCCAGAATGAAAAACTGTTTTTT,CASSETQNEKLFF
TRBJ1-2,TRBD1,.,TRBV10-2,TGCGCCAGCAGCCCCGGGACAGGGGTTGGTGGCTACACCTTC,CASSPGTGVGGYTF
TRBJ2-5,.,.,TRBV29-1,TGCAGCGTCACGGCTCAGGTGACCCAGTACTTC,CSVTAQVTQYF
TRBJ2-5,.,.,TRBV9,TGTGCCAGCAGCGTAGGGTCAGTCCAAGAGACCCAGTACTTC,CASSVGSVQETQYF
TRBJ2-7,.,.,TRBV7-9,TGTGCCAGCAGCTTAGCTGCAGGTGCGAACTACGAGCAGTACTTC,CASSLAAGANYEQYF
TRBJ1-1,.,.,TRBV5-4,TGTGCCAGCAGCTTTGGAGCGACTGAAGCTTTCTTT,CASSFGATEAFF
TRBJ2-5,.,once,TRBV5-4,TGTGCCAGCAGCCTGAGGGCGGGACCCCCGAACCAAGAGACCCAGTACTTC,CASSLRAGPPNQETQYF
TRBJ2-1,.,.,TRBV7-3,TGTGCCAGCAGCCCCCTGGGGGGGGCGGGCAATGAGCAGTTCTTC,CASSPLGGAGNEQFF
TRBJ1-4,.,.,TRBV12-5,TGTGCTAGTGGTCCCGGACAGCGGGACAATGAAAAACTGTTTTTT,CASGPGQRDNEKLFF
TRBJ1-4,.,.,TRBV4-1,TGCGCCAGCAGCCCAAAATCCGGGACATCTTATGAAAAACTGTTTTTT,CASSPKSGTSYEKLFF
TRBJ1-3,.,few,TRBV10-3,TGTGCCATCAGTGATAGAGTATCTGGAAACACCATATATTTT,CAISDRVSGNTIYF
TRBJ2-7,TRBD1,.,TRBV6-5,TGTGCCAGCAAAATAGGGGGACAGGCTATCGGCGAGCAGTACTTC,CASKIGGQAIGEQYF
TRBJ2-7,.,.,TRBV29-1,TGCAGCGTTGAAGGACCTTCAGGGAACCGCGAGCAGTACTTC,CSVEGPSGNREQYF
TRBJ1-2,TRBD1,.,TRBV30,TGTGCCTGGGGGGAAGGACAGGGAGGTGGCTACACCTTC,CAWGEGQGGGYTF
TRBJ2-5,TRBD2,once,TRBV5-4,TGTGCCAGCAGCAGACGAGCGGGGGATGGGACCCAGTACTTC,CASSRRAGDGTQYF
TRBJ2-7,TRBD2,.,TRBV7-2,TGTGCCAGCAGCCCTAACGGGGGGTCCGAGCAGTACTTC,CASSPNGGSEQYF
TRBJ2-2,TRBD1,.,TRBV5-4,TGTGCCAGCAGCTTCTCGACAGGGACGGGTACCGGGGAGCTGTTTTTT,CASSFSTGTGTGELFF
TRBJ1-1,.,.,TRBV2,TGTGCCAGCAGCCTCCTGATAGGACATGTAGCTTTCTTT,CASSLLIGHVAFF
TRBJ2-3,.,.,TRBV6-1,TGTGCCAGCAGTGAGAGTCTTATCACAGATACGCAGTATTTT,CASSESLITDTQYF
TRBJ2-7,TRBD1,.,TRBV2,TGTGCCAGCAGAACAGGGGGCGAAGACTACGAGCAGTACTTC,CASRTGGEDYEQYF
TRBJ2-3,.,.,TRBV4-1,TGCGCCAGCAGCCAAGATCGGGCGGGGGCGAGCACAGATACGCAGTATTTT,CASSQDRAGASTDTQYF
TRBJ2-3,TRBD1,.,TRBV11-2,TGTGCCAGCAGCCTATCGGACAGGGCGACGCAGTATTTT,CASSLSDRATQYF
TRBJ2-5,.,.,TRBV6-4,TGTGCCAGCAGTGACTCCCCGACGGGGGTGCCCACCCAAGAGACCCAGTACTTC,CASSDSPTGVPTQETQYF
TRBJ1-2,.,.,TRBV19,TGTGCCAGTAGGCTGTGGCGGGGGGCATCTGGCTACACCTTC,CASRLWRGASGYTF
TRBJ1-4,.,.,TRBV4-3,TGCGCCAGCAGCCAAGGAAGAGGAAGGCCCCGAGCAACTAATGAAAAACTGTTTTTT,CASSQGRGRPRATNEKLFF
TRBJ1-5,TRBD1,.,TRBV7-9,TGTGCCAGCAGCTTAGTTCTGGGACAGGGAGGCGAGCCCCAGCATTTT,CASSLVLGQGGEPQHF
TRBJ2-1,.,.,TRBV2,TGTGCCAGCAGTTGGACAGCCCGAGGGGGAGAGCAGTTCTTC,CASSWTARGGEQFF
TRBJ2-6,.,.,TRBV4-1,TGCGCCAGCAGCCAAAACCTGGGGGCAGGGAGCTCTGGGGCCAACGTCCTGACTTTC,CASSQNLGAGSSGANVLTF